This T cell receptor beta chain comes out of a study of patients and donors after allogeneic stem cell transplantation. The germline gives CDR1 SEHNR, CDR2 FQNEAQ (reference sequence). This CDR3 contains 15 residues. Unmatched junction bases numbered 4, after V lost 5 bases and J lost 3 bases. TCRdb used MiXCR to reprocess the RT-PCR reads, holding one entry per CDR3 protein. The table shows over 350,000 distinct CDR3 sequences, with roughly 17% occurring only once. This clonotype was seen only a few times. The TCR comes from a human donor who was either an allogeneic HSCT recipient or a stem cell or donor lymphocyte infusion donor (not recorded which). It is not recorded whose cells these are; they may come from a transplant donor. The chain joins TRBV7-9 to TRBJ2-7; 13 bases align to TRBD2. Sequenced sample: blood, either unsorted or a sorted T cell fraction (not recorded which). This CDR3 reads CASSRGLAGIYEQYF. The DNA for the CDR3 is TGTGCCAGCAGCAGGGGACTAGCGGGAATCTACGAGCAGTACTTC.